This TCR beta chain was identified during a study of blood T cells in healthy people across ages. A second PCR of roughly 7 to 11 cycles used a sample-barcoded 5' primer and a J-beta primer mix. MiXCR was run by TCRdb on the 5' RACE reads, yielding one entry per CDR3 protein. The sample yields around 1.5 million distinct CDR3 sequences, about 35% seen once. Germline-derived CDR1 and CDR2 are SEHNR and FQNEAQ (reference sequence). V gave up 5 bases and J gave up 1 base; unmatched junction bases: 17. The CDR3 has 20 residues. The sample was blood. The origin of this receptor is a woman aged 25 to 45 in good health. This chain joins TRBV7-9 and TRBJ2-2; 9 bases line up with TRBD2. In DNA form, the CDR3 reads TGTGCCAGCAGCGATCCTCCCGCGGGGGGGCCTTGGCGGAACACCGGGGAGCTGTTTTTT. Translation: CASSDPPAGGPWRNTGELFF.